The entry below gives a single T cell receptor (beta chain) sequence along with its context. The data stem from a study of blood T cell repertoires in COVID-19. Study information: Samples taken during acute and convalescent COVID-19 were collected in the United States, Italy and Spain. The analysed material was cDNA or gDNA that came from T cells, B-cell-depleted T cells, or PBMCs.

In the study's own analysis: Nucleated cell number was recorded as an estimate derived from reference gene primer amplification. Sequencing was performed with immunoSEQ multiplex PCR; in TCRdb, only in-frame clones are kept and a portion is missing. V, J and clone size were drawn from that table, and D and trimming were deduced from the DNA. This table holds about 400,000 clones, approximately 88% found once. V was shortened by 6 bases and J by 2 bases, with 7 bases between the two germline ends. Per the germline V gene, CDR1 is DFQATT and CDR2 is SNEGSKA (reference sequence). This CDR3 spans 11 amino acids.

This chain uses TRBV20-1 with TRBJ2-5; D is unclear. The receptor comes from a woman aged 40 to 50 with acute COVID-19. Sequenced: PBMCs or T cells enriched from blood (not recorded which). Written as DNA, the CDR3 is TGCAGTGCGGTTCAGCAAGAGACCCAGTACTTC. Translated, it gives CSAVQQETQYF.